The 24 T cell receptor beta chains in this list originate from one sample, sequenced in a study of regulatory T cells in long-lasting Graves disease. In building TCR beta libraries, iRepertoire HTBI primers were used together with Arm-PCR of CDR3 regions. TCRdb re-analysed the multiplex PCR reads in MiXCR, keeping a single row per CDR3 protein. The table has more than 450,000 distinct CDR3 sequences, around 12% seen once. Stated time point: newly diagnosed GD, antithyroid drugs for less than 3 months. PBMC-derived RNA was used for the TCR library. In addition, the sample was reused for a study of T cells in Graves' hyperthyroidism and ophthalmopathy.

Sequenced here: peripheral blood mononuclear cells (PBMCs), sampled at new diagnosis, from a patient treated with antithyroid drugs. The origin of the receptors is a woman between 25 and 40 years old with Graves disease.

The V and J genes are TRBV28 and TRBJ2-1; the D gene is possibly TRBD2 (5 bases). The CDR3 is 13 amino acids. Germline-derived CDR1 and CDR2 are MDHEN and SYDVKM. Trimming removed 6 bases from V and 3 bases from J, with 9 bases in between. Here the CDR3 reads CASRRADYNEQFF. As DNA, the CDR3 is TGTGCCAGCAGGCGGGCAGACTACAATGAGCAGTTCTTC.

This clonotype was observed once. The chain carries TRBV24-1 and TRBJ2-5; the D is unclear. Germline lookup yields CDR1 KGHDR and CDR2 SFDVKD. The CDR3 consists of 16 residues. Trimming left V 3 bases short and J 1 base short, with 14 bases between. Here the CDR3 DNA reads TGTGCCACCAGTGATCCGCTGGGTGTAGGCCAAGAGACCCAGTACTTC. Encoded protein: CATSDPLGVGQETQYF.

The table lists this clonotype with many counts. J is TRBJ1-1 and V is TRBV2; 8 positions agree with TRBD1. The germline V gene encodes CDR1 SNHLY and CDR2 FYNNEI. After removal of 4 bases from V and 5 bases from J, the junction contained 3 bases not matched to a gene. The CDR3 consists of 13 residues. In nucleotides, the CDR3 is TGTGCCAGCAGTGGACAGGGGACAACTGAAGCTTTCTTT. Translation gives CASSGQGTTEAFF.

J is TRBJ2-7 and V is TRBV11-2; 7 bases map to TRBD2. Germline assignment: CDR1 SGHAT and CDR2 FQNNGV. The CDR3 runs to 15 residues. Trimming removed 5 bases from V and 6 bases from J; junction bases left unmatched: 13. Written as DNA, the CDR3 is TGTGCCAGCAGCCAAGTTGGGGGGGTGGTCTCCGAGCAGTACTTC. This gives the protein CASSQVGGVVSEQYF.

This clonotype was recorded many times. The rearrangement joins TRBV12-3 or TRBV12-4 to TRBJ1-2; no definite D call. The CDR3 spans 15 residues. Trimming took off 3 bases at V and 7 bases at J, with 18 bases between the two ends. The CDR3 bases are TGTGCCAGCAGTTTGTCGGGGAGTGGTTTGGTTGGCTACACCTTC. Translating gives CASSLSGSGLVGYTF.

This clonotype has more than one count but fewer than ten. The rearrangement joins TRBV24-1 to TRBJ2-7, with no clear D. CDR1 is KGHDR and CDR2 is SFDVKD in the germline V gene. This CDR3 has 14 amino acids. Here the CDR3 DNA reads TGTGCTATAAGGGCTAGGAAGAGACCCTACGAGCAGTACTTC. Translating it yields CAIRARKRPYEQYF.

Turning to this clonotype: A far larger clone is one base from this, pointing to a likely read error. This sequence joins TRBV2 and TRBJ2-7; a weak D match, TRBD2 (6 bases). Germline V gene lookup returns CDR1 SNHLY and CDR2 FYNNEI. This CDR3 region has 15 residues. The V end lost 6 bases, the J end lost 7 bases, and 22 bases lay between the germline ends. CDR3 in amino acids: CASSPGTFGSNEQYF. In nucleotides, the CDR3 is TGTGCCAGCAGCCCCGGGACTTTCGGGAGCAATGAGCAGTACTTC.

The CDR3, as DNA: TGTGCCAGTAGTAGGAGCGGGACAGGAAATGTTAATGGCTACACCTTC. Its protein is CASSRSGTGNVNGYTF. J is TRBJ1-2 and V is TRBV19; 8 nucleotides match TRBD1. Trimming removed 4 bases from V and 6 bases from J; junction bases left unmatched: 13. Looked up from germline, CDR1 is LNHDA and CDR2 is SQIVND (reference sequence). This CDR3 is built from 16 residues.

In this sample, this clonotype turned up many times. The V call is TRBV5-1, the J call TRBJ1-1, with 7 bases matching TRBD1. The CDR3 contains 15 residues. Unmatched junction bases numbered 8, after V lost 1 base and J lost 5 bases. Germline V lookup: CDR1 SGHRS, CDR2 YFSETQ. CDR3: CASSLFRTGDTEAFF. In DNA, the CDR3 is TGCGCCAGCAGCTTGTTCCGTACAGGGGATACTGAAGCTTTCTTT.

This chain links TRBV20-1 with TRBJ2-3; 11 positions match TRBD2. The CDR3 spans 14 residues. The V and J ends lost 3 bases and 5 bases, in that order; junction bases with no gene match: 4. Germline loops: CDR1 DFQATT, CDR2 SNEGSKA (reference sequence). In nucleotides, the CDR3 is TGCAGTGCTAGTAGCGGGAGGGGACAAGATACGCAGTATTTT. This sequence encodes CSASSGRGQDTQYF.

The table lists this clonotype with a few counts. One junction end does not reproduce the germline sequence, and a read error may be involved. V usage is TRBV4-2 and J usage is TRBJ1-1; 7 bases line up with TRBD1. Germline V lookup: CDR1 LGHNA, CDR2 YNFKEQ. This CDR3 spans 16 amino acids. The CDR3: CASSQPRQGRNTEASF. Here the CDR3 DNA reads TGTGCCAGCAGCCAGCCCCGACAGGGAAGGAACACTGAAGCTTCCTTT.

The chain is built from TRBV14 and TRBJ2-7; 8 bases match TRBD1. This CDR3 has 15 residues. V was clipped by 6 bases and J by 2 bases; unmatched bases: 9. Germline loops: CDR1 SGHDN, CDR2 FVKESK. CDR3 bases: TGTGCCAGCAGAAATTCCGGGACAGGAGCCTACGAGCAGTACTTC. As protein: CASRNSGTGAYEQYF.

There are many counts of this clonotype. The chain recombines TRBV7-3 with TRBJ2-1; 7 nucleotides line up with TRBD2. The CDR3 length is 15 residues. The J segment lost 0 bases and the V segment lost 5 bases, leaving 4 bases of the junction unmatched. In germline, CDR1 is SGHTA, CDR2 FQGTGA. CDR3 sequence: CASSPIAGSYNEQFF. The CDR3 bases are TGTGCCAGCAGCCCAATAGCGGGCTCCTACAATGAGCAGTTCTTC.

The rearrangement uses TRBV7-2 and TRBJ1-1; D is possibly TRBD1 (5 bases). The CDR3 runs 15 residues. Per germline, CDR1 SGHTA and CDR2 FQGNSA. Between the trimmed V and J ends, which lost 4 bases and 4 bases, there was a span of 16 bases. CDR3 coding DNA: TGTGCCAGCAGCTCCAGAGGGGTGCCGGGCACTGAAGCTTTCTTT. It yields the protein CASSSRGVPGTEAFF.

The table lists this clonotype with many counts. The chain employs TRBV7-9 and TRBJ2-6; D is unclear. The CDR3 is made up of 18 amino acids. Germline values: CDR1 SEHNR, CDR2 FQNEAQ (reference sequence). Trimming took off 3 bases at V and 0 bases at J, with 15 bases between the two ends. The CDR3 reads CASSFGRSLNSGANVLTF. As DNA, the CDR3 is TGTGCCAGCAGCTTTGGCCGCTCCCTTAACTCTGGGGCCAACGTCCTGACTTTC.

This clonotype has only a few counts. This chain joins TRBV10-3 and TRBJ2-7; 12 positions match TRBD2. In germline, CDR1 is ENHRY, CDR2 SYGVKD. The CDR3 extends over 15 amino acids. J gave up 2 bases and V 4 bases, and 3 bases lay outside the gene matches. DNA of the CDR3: TGTGCCATCAGTGTACTAGCGGGAGGTCCCTACGAGCAGTACTTC. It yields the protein CAISVLAGGPYEQYF.

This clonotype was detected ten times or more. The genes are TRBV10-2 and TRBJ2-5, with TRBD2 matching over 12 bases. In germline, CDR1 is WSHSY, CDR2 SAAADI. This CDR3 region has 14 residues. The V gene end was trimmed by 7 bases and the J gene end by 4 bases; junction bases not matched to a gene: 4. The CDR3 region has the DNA TGCGCCAGCATTCGACTAGCGGGAGCAGAGACCCAGTACTTC. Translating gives CASIRLAGAETQYF.

The CDR3 is CASGGGVQHEQYF. The CDR3 DNA reads as TGTGCCAGCGGGGGGGGGGTCCAGCACGAGCAGTACTTC. The chain recombines TRBV28 with TRBJ2-7; 7 bases fit TRBD2. J gave up 5 bases and V 8 bases, and 9 bases lay outside the gene matches. The CDR3 loop spans 13 amino acids. Germline V gene data show CDR1 as MDHEN and CDR2 as SYDVKM.

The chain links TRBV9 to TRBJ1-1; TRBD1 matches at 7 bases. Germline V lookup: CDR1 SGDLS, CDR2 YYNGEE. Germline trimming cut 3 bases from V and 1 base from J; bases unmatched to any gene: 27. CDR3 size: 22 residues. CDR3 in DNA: TGTGCCAGCAGCGAAGAGTACCTCAGGACAGGTGAAGGCTTAGGCGGGAACACTGAAGCTTTCTTT. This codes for CASSEEYLRTGEGLGGNTEAFF.

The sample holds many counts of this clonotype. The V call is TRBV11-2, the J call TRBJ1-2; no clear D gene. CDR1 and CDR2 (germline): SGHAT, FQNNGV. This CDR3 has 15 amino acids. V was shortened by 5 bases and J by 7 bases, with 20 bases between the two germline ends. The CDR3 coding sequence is TGTGCCAGCAGCCACCTCGAAGGGCCATCGGGTGGCTACACCTTC. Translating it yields CASSHLEGPSGGYTF.

CDR3 amino acids: CASSQARDSTYEQYF. The CDR3 DNA follows: TGTGCCAGCAGCCAAGCCCGGGACAGTACCTACGAGCAGTACTTC. This rearrangement joins TRBV4-2 to TRBJ2-7; TRBD1 matches at 7 bases. Germline V gene data show CDR1 as LGHNA and CDR2 as YNFKEQ. This CDR3 has 15 amino acids. V lost 1 base, J lost 2 bases, and 5 bases stayed unmatched.

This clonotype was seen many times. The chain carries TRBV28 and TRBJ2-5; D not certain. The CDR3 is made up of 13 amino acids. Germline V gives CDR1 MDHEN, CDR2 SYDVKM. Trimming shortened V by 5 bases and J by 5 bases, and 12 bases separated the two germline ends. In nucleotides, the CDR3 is TGTGCCAGCAGTAGCGCCGACCGGGAGACCCAGTACTTC. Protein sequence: CASSSADRETQYF.

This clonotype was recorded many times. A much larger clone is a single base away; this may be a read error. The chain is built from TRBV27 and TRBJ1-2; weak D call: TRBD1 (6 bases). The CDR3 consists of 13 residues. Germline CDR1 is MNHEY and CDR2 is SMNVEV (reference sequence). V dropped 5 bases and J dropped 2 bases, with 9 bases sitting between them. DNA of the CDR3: TGTGCCAGCAGTCCTCAGGGGAACTATGGCTACACCTTC. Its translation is CASSPQGNYGYTF.

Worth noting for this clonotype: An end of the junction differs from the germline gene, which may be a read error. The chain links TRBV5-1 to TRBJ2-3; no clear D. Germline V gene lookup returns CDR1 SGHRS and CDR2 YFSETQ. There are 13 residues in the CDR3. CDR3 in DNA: TGCGCCAGCAGGTTTTTTAGCACAGATATGCAGTATTTT. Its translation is CASRFFSTDMQYF. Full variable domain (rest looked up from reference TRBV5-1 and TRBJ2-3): KAGVTQTPRYLIKTRGQQVTLSCSPISGHRSVSWYQQTPGQGLQFLFEYFSETQRNKGNFPGRFSGRQFSNSRSEMNVSTLELGDSALYLCASRFFSTDMQYFGPGTRLTVL.